This T cell receptor beta chain appears in the sequencing data of a study of PD-1 blockade in classical Hodgkin lymphoma (dated by TCRdb to the early 2020s). Regarding the study in general: Nivolumab dosing was 3 mg/kg intravenously every 2 weeks, continuing until either disease progression or unacceptable toxicity. The study used TCR beta sequencing and CyTOF to define a peripheral blood immune signature of response to PD-1 blockade in classical Hodgkin lymphoma. Summary of the overall study and its limitations: Baseline TCR diversity was reported to be lower in newly diagnosed patients than in healthy donors and to be lower still in relapsed/refractory patients. CD4+ but not CD8+ TCR diversity rose significantly by C4D1 (p=0.0027 vs p=0.16), most apparent in complete responders (p=0.02). Only a single clinical trial cohort was studied, and what caused the repertoire differences, possibly disease activity or prior therapy, remained undefined. Lower diversity was observed in patients in whom nivolumab was started less than 1 year after ASCT, and these patients were excluded from later analyses so that confounding by immune reconstitution would be avoided. Baseline diversity similar to that of newly diagnosed patients was observed in trial patients achieving complete response, whereas significantly lower diversity was observed in partial responders and progressors.

Interpreted using the paper, the time point label stands for: cycle 2 day 1 (C2D1) of nivolumab. Every trial patient had relapsed following autologous stem cell transplantation, and prior brentuximab vedotin exposure was what differed among cohorts A, B and C. The trial cohort was composed of roughly 60 patients with relapsed/refractory classical Hodgkin lymphoma, for whom complete response, partial response or progressive disease was recorded as best overall response. Trial patients were treated with single-agent nivolumab in the multi-cohort phase II CheckMate 205 trial. An independent review committee assessed best overall response by applying the 2007 International Working Group response criteria. PBMCs from the trial were collected at three points: immediately before nivolumab initiation (C1D1), and during therapy at cycle 2 day 1 and cycle 4 day 1. Peripheral blood was collected in 8 mL Vacutainer Cell Preparation Tubes, from which PBMCs were isolated by centrifugation and then cryopreserved.

Details on this clone: The antigen it binds to is not known. No much larger clone is present one base from it, and per-base qualities are unavailable.

Spanning cysteine to phenylalanine, the CDR3 consists of 14 amino acids. Only the CDR3 portion is preserved as DNA: 42 bases, with reading frame beginning at the first base. The junction carries 10 bases between V and J, which are trimmed by 4 bases and 1 base respectively. Reading the germline V gene gives CDR1 MDHEN and CDR2 SYDVKM. The Qiagen DNeasy kit was used to extract genomic DNA both from unsorted PBMCs and from the negatively selected CD4+ and CD8+ fractions. TCR beta CDR3 regions were subjected to amplification by immunoSEQ multiplex PCR with primers that anneal to V and J segments. A synthetic immune receptor repertoire was used to minimize amplification bias, and any residual bias was removed computationally once sequencing was done. The paper's data handling went like this. Repertoire diversity was quantified as the Shannon entropy index using custom Python scripts. The unsorted, CD4+ and CD8+ repertoires were each analyzed separately, with the exception of combined analyses, where CD4+ and CD8+ sequences were merged in silico. A clone was considered expanded if an increase in frequency of at least 2-fold after treatment relative to C1D1 was found, and a pseudocount of 0.5 was applied to clones undetected at baseline. Singleton clones were defined as clones with 0 or 1 copy at C1D1, and non-singleton clones were defined as clones with 2 or more copies. Clones expanded in unsorted samples were annotated as CD4+, CD8+ or unknown by matching protein sequences in sorted samples from the same patient. Diversity changes from C1D1 to C4D1 were tested in paired samples using Wilcoxon tests. In TCRdb, the immuneACCESS table is reduced to in-frame sequences with V and J assigned. These tables do not hold every clone; where another copy was compared, an unresolved V gene accounts for under half, and the others remain unexplained. The DNA was the basis for D and trimming; V, J and clone size are from that table. For this sample there are tens of thousands of clones; roughly 83% appear just once. The top ten constitute about a fifth of the sample.

Specimen: peripheral blood mononuclear cells (PBMCs), collected before the second cycle of nivolumab. The clonotype was recovered from a human donor with classical Hodgkin lymphoma. This chain is built from TRBV28 and TRBJ1-1; the D gene is not confidently resolved. This receptor has the CDR3 CASSSHAENTEAFF. The bases are TGTGCCAGCAGTTCCCATGCCGAGAACACTGAAGCTTTCTTT.